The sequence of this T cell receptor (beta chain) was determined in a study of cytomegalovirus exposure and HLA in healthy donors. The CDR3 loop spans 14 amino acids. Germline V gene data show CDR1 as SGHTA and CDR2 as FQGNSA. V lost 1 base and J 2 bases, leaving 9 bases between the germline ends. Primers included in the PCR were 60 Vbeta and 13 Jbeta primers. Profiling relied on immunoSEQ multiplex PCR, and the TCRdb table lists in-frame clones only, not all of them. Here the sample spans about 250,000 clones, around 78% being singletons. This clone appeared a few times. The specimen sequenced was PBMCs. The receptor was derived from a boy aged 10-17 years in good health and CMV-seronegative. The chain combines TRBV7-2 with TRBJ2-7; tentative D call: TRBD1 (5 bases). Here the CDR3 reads CASSLVAGTYEQYF. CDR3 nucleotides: TGTGCCAGCAGCTTAGTGGCAGGGACCTACGAGCAGTACTTC.